This T cell receptor (beta chain) is drawn from a study of human T cells and chemical hapten exposure (dated by TCRdb to 2020 to 2022). About the study as a whole: For sensitization, 2% DPC in acetone was applied to a roughly 2 cm by roughly 2 cm area of upper inner arm skin. Throughout the roughly 23-week study period, patients were also given weekly therapeutic DPC doses on the scalp. Patch testing was performed on the upper back with Finn chambers containing 0.01% DPC, and the patch tests were scored after 6 days according to International Contact Dermatitis Research Group standards. The patient cohort, mostly female, included alopecia areata with under or over 50% scalp involvement, alopecia totalis and alopecia universalis. Libraries were pooled for sequencing, and variation in per-sample TCR yields was attributed mainly to small differences in library volumes within the pool. The study tracked peripheral blood TCR repertoire changes in vivo during primary and secondary sensitization to the hapten diphenylcyclopropenone (DPC) in alopecia patients. Patient blood was sampled pre-sensitization (week 0) and at 2, 6 and about 24 weeks after DPC sensitization. Some 29 alopecia patients gave blood for TCR sequencing at one to four time points (pre-sensitization, 2, 6 and 24 weeks).

Overall results and qualifications from the work: Expanded TCRs formed significantly more large CDR3 similarity clusters than pre-sensitization or healthy control sets, consistent with antigen-driven responses. No change with DPC sensitization was found in the number of TCRs above 1 in 1000 frequency, and no evidence of global repertoire structure alterations was found. After repeated subsampling, the strength of the expansion versus patch-test correlation and the threshold at which it became significant changed. A positive correlation was found between the number of PT1 expanded TCRs and patch test score, with significance reached at thresholds 8, 16 and 32 but not 4. All patients had alopecia, a presumed autoimmune disease, so their immune response might differ from that of healthy individuals.

The CDR3 measures 16 amino acids from cysteine to phenylalanine. The entry retains the CDR3 DNA only, 48 bases that are in frame from base 1. According to the germline V gene, CDR1 reads SQVTM and CDR2 reads ANQGSEA. V is cut by 5 bases and J by 0 bases, and the space between the germline ends is 17 bases. Library method: RACE. For sequencing, a NextSeq 500 was employed. During library preparation, unique molecular identifiers were attached to individual cDNA molecules so that TCRs could be counted quantitatively and reproducibly. From each blood RNA sample, both TCR alpha and TCR beta chains were sequenced. On the study's bioinformatics: The median number of TCRs per sample was some 100,000, ranging from about 20,000 to 700,000. V, J and CDR3 annotation of the TCR reads was performed with the Decombinator software suite. For PS versus PT1 abundance plots, all samples were subsampled to the same number of TCRs (28,000). Expanded TCRs were defined as absent before sensitization and observed at least eight times at the 2-week time point. TCRdb redid the processing of the public reads, applying fastp at Q25 and MiXCR, and retained in-frame beta chains. CDR3 protein duplicates are merged, each entry listing the most common genes and DNA. V and J calls and clone size were set by TCRdb, not the authors. This sample lists fewer than 200,000 distinct CDR3 sequences; 30% were detected once. Roughly 3% of the sample belongs to the ten largest clones.

Worth noting for this clonotype: This receptor's antigen is unknown. No quality values exist for individual bases; no much larger clone is one base distant.

The sample's time point label, decoded: pre-sensitization, week 0. In light of the paper, this sample's treatment or condition label describes: therapeutic diphenylcyclopropenone sensitization with weekly scalp DPC. Blood at each patch-test visit was drawn before the patch test was applied. Eligible patients were aged 18 to 70, diagnosed with alopecia, deemed suitable for DPC therapy, and excluded if pregnant. Total RNA was extracted from unfractionated whole blood that had been collected in Tempus Blood RNA tubes. The receptor was isolated from a woman under 40 with alopecia areata. Some clones in this sample may be carry-over from other donors' samples. This specimen was whole blood, taken in connection with sensitization to the hapten diphenylcyclopropenone (DPC). Recombination joined TRBV29-1 with TRBJ2-1, with the D gene too uncertain to name. The CDR3 reads CSVPKWGLSSYNEQFF. The DNA is as follows: TGCAGCGTTCCCAAGTGGGGTTTGAGCTCCTACAATGAGCAGTTCTTC.